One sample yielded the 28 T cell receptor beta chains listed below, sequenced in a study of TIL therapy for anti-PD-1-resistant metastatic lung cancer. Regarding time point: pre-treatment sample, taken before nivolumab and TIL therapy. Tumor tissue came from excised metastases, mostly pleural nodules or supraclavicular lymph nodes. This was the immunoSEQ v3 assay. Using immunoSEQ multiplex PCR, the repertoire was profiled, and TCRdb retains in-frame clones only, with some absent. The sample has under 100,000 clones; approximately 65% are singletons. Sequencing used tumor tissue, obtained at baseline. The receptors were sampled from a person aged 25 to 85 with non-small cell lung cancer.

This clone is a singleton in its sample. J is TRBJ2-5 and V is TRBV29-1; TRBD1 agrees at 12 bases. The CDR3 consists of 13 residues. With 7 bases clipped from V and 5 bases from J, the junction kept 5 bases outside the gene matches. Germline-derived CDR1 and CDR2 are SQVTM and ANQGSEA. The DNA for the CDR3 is TGCAGCGCCTCCGGGACAGGGGGCGAGACCCAGTACTTC. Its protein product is CSASGTGGETQYF.

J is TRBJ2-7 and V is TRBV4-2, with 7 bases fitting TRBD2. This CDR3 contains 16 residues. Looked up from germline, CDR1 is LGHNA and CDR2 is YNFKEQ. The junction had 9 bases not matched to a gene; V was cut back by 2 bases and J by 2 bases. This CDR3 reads CASSQQWGGLPYEQYF. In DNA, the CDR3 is TGTGCCAGCAGCCAACAATGGGGGGGACTCCCCTACGAGCAGTACTTC.

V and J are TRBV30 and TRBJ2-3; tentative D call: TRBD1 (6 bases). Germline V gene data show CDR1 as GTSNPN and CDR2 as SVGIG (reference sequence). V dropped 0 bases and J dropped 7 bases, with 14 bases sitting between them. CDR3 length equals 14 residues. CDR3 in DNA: TGTGCCTGGAGTGTATGGGGGACACCTAATACGCAGTATTTT. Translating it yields CAWSVWGTPNTQYF.

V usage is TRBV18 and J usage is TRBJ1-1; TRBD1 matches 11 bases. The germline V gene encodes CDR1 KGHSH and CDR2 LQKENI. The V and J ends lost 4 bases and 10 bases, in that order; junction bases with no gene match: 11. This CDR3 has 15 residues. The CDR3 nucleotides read TGTGCCAGCTCACTCCGGACAGGGGGCGCGTTTCGAGCTTTCTTT. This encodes CASSLRTGGAFRAFF.

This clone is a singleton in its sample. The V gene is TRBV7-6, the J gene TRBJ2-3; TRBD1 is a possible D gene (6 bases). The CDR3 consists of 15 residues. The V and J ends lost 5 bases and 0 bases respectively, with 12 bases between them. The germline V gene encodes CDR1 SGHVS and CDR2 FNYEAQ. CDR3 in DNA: TGTGCCAGCAGCCAACAGGGAACTAGCACAGATACGCAGTATTTT. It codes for CASSQQGTSTDTQYF.

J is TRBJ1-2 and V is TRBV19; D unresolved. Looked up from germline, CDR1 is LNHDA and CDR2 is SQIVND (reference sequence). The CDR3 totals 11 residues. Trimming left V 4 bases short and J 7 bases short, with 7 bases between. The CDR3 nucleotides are TGTGCCAGTAGTACCCCGCTTGGCTACACCTTC. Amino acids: CASSTPLGYTF.

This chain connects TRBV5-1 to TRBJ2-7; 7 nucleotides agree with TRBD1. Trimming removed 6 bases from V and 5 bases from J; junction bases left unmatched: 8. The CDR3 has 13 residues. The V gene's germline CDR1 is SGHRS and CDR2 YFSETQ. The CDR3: CASKGTAFHEQYF. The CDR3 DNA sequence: TGCGCCAGCAAAGGGACAGCCTTCCACGAGCAGTACTTC.

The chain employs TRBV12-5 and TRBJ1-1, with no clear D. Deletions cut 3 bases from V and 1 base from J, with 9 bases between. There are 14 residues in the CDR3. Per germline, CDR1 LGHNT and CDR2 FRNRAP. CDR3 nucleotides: TGTGCTAGTGGTTTAGACCCCGGGAACACTGAAGCTTTCTTT. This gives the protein CASGLDPGNTEAFF.

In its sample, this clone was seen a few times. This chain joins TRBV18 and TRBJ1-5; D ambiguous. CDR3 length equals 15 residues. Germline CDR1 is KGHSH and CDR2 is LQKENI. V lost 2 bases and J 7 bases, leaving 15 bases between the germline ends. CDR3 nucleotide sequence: TGTGCCAGCTCACCAAGTAGTCCATTGGGGCAGCCCCAGCATTTT. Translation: CASSPSSPLGQPQHF.

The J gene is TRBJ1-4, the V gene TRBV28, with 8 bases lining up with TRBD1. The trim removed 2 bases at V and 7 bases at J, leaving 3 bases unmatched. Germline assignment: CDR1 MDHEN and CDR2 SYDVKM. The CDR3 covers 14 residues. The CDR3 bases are TGTGCCAGCAGTTTAGCAGGGACAGGTGAAAAACTGTTTTTT. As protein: CASSLAGTGEKLFF.

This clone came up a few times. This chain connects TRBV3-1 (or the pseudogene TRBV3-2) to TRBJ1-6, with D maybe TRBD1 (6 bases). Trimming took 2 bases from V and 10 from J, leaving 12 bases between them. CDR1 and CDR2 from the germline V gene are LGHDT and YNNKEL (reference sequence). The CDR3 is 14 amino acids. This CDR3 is CASSQSGAWSPLHF. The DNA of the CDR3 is TGTGCCAGCAGCCAATCAGGGGCTTGGTCACCCCTCCACTTT.

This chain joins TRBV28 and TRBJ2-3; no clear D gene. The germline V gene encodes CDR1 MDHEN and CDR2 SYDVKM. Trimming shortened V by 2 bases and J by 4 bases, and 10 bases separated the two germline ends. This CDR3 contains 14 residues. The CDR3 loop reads CASSLNSLADTQYF. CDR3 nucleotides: TGTGCCAGCAGTTTAAACAGCCTGGCAGATACGCAGTATTTT.

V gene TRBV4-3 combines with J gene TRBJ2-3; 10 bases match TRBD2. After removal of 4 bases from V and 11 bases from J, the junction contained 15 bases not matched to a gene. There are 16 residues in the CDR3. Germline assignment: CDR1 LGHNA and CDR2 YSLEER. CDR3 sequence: CASSRIVASGGKGQYF. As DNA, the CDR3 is TGCGCCAGCAGCCGAATCGTGGCTAGCGGGGGAAAGGGGCAGTATTTT.

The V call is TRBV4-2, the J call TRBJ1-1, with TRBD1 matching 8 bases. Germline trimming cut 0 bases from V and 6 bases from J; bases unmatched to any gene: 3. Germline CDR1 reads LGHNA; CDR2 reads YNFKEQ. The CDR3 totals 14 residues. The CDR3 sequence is CASSQERTGSEAFF. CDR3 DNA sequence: TGTGCCAGCAGCCAAGAAAGGACAGGGTCTGAAGCTTTCTTT.

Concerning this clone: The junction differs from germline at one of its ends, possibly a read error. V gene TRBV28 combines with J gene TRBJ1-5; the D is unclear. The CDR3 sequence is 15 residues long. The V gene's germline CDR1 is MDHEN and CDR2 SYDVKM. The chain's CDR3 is CASSLGGRVGQPQHF. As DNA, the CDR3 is TGTGCCAGTAGTTTAGGAGGAAGGGTCGGTCAGCCCCAGCATTTT.

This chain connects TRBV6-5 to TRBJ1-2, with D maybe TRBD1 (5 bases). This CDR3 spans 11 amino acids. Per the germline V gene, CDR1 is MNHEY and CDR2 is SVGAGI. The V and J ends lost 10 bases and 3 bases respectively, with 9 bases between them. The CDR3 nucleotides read TGTGCCATCCGGGGGGACTATGGCTACACCTTC. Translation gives CAIRGDYGYTF.

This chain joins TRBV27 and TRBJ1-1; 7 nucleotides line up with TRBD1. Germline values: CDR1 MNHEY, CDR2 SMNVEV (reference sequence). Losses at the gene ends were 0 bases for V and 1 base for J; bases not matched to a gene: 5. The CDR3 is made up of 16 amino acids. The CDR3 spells CASSLSERGRNTEAFF. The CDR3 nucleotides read TGTGCCAGCAGTTTATCGGAGAGGGGGCGGAACACTGAAGCTTTCTTT.

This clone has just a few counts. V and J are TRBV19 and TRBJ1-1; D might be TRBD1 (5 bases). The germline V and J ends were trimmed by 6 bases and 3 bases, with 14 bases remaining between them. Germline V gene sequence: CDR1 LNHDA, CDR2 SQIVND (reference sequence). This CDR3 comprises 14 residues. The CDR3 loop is CASSGTPFYTEAFF. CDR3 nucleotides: TGTGCCAGTAGCGGGACTCCGTTTTACACTGAAGCTTTCTTT.

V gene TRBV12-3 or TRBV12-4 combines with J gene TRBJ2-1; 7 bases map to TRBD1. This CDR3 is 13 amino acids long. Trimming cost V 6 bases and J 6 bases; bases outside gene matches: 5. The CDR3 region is CASRPTGRNEQFF. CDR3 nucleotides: TGTGCCAGCAGGCCGACAGGGCGCAATGAGCAGTTCTTC.

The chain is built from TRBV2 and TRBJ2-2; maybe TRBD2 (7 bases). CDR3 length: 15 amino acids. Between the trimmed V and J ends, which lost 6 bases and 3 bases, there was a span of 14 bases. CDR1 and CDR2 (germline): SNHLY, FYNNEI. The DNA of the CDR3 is TGTGCCAGCAGCCAAAGGGGGGGCCACACCGGGGAGCTGTTTTTT. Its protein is CASSQRGGHTGELFF.

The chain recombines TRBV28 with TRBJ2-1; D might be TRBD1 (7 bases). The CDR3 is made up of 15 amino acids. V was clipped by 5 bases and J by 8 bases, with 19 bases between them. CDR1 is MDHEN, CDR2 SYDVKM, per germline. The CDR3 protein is CASSLLATGLDEQFF. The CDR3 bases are TGTGCCAGCAGTCTCCTAGCGACAGGGCTGGATGAGCAGTTCTTC. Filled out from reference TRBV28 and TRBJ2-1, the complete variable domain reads DVKVTQSSRYLVKRTGEKVFLECVQDMDHENMFWYRQDPGLGLRLIYFSYDVKMKEKGDIPEGYSVSREKKERFSLILESASTNQTSMYLCASSLLATGLDEQFFGPGTRLTVL.

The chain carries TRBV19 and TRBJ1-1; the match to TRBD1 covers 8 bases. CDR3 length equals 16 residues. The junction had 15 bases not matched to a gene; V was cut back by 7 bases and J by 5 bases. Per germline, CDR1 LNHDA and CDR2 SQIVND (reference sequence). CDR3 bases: TGTGCCAGTAACCCGCAACCATTAGACAGGGGAACTGAAGCTTTCTTT. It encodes CASNPQPLDRGTEAFF. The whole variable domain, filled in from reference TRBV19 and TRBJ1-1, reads DGGITQSPKYLFRKEGQNVTLSCEQNLNHDAMYWYRQDPGQGLRLIYYSQIVNDFQKGDIAEGYSVSREKKESFPLTVTSAQKNPTAFYLCASNPQPLDRGTEAFFGQGTRLTVV.

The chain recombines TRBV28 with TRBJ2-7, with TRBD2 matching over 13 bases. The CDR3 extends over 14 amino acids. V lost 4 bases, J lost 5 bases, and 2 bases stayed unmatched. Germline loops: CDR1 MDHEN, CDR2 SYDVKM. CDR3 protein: CASSSGTSGDEQYF. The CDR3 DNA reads TGTGCCAGCAGTTCCGGGACTAGCGGGGACGAGCAGTACTTC.

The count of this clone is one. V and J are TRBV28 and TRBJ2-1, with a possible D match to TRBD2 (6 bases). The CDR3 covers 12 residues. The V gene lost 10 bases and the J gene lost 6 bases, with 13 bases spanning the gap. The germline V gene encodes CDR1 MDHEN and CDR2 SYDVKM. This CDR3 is CATTLAPNEQFF. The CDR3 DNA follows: TGTGCCACCACACTAGCTCCCAATGAGCAGTTCTTC.

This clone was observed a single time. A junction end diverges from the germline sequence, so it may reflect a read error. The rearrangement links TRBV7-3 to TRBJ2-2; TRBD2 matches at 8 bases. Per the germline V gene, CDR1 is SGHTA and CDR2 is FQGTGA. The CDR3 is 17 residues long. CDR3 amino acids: CASSFRGGNSKTGELFF. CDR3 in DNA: TGTGCCAGCAGCTTCCGGGGGGGAAACTCGAAAACCGGGGAGCTGTTTTTT. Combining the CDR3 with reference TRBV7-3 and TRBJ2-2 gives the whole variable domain GAGVSQTPSNKVTEKGKYVELRCDPISGHTALYWYRQSLGQGPEFLIYFQGTGAADDSGLPNDRFFAVRPEGSVSTLKIQRTERGDSAVYLCASSFRGGNSKTGELFFGEGSRLTVL.

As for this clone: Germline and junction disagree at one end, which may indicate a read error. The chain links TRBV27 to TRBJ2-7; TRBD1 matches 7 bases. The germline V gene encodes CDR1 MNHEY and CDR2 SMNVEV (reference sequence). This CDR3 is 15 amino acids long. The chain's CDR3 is CASGFGTAIAYEQYF. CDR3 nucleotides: TGTGCCAGCGGTTTCGGGACAGCTATAGCCTACGAGCAGTACTTC.

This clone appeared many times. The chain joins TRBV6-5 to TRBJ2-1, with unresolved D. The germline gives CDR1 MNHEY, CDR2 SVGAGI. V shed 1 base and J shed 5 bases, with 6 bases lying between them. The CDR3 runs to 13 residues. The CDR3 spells CASSYFNNNEQFF. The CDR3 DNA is TGTGCCAGCAGTTACTTTAACAACAATGAGCAGTTCTTC.

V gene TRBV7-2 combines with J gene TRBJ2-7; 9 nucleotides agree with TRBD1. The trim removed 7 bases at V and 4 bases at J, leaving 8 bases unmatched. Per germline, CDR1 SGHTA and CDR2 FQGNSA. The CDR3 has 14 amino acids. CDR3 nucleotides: TGTGCCAGCACCTGGGGACAGGGAATATACGAGCAGTACTTC. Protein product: CASTWGQGIYEQYF.